The entry that follows covers one T cell receptor beta chain sequence. The antigen remains unidentified. The amount of total RNA extracted per sample was at least 6 micrograms. Sample-barcoded 5' priming and a J-beta primer mix drove a second PCR of 7 to 11 cycles. TCRdb reprocessed the 5' RACE reads with MiXCR, giving one entry per CDR3 protein. The sample includes 850,000 to 1,000,000 distinct CDR3 sequences, approximately 49% of them seen just once. The CDR3 spans 19 residues. Trimming took 5 bases from V and 3 from J; bases not matched to a gene: 18. Germline CDR1 and CDR2: DFQATT and SNEGSKA (reference sequence). This sample is part of a study of blood T cells in healthy people across ages. Study as a whole: About one barcoded TCR beta cDNA was captured per two T cells.

Study observations and caveats: Observed TCR beta diversity per million T cells went down as age went up. This fall followed a roughly linear course with age.

The receptor's source is a man aged 25 to 45 in good health. V is TRBV20-1 and J is TRBJ2-5, with 13 bases aligning to TRBD2. What was sequenced was blood. CDR3 coding DNA: TGCAGTGCTGGAGGTAGTGCGGGACTAGCGGGACTCCTCAAAGAGACCCAGTACTTC. It specifies CSAGGSAGLAGLLKETQYF.